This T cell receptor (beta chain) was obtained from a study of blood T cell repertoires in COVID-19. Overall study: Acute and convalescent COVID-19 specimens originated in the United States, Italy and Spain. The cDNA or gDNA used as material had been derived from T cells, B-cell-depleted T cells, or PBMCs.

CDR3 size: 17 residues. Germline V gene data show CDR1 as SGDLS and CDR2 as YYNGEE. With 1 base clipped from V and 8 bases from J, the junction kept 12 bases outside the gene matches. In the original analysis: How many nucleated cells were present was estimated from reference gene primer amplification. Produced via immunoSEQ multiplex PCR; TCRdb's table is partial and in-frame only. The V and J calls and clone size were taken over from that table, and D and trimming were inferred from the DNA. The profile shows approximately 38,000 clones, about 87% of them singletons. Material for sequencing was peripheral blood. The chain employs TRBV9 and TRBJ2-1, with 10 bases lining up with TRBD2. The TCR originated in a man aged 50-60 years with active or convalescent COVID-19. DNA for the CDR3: TGTGCCAGCAGCGTAATGAGCGGGAGGGCTGGCGGGGATGAGCAGTTCTTC. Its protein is CASSVMSGRAGGDEQFF.